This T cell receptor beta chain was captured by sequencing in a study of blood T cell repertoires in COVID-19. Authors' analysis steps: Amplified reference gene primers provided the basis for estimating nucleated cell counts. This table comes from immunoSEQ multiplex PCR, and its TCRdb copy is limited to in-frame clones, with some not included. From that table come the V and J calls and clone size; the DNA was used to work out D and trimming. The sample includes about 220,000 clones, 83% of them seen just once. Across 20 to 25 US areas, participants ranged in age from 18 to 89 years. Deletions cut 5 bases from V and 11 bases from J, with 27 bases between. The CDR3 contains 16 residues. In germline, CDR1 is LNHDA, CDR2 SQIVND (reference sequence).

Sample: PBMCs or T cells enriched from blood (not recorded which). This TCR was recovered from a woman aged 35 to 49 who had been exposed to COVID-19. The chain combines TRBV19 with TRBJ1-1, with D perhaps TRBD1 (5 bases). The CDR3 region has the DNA TGTGCCAGTAGTCCCGCATGGGGACTGGGAATGAAAGAGGCTTTCTTT. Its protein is CASSPAWGLGMKEAFF.